These 10 T cell receptor beta chains share one sample of origin, sequenced in a study of T-cell memory formation after mild COVID-19. TCRdb passed the 5' RACE reads through MiXCR, listing each CDR3 protein once. In the table there are 190,000 or so distinct CDR3 sequences, around 26% of which are singletons. The sequenced material came from PBMCs or a T cell subset sorted from them (not recorded which). These receptors all come from an adult woman who had mild COVID-19 (a few samples of this study predate the infection). Cell type and time point are not known.

This chain connects TRBV20-1 to TRBJ2-7; D gene uncertain. Trimming took off 0 bases at V and 3 bases at J, with 9 bases between the two ends. The CDR3 contains 13 residues. The germline V gene has CDR1 DFQATT and CDR2 SNEGSKA (reference sequence). CDR3 DNA sequence: TGCAGTGCTAGAGATTTCTTACACTACGAGCAGTACTTC. Translating gives CSARDFLHYEQYF.

The genes are TRBV7-9 and TRBJ1-6; TRBD1 matches 8 bases. J was trimmed by 5 bases and V by 4 bases; bases with no gene match: 13. CDR1 and CDR2 (germline): SEHNR, FQNEAQ (reference sequence). The CDR3 totals 18 residues. CDR3: CASSSGFDRGPHNSPLHF. CDR3 bases: TGTGCCAGCAGCTCCGGGTTCGACAGGGGCCCCCATAATTCACCCCTCCACTTT.

The J gene is TRBJ2-3, the V gene TRBV11-3, with D maybe TRBD2 (6 bases). V was shortened by 4 bases and J by 4 bases, with 12 bases between the two germline ends. Germline CDR1 is SGHNT and CDR2 is YENEEA. CDR3 length: 14 residues. The CDR3 region has the DNA TGTGCCAGCAGCTACGGGGGAAGCTCAGATACGCAGTATTTT. It is translated as CASSYGGSSDTQYF.

Notes on this clonotype: The junction does not match germline at one end; this may be a read error. This chain joins TRBV5-1 and TRBJ1-2; TRBD1 agrees at 9 bases. The CDR3 runs 12 residues. CDR1 is SGHRS, CDR2 YFSETQ, per germline. DNA for the CDR3: TGCGCCAGCAGCGATGGGACAGGGTCCCGTGCCTTC. Its translation is CASSDGTGSRAF.

This clonotype was picked up a small number of times. The rearrangement joins TRBV2 to TRBJ2-5, with a possible D match to TRBD2 (6 bases). The CDR3 runs 14 residues. CDR1 and CDR2 (germline): SNHLY, FYNNEI. The V end lost 2 bases, the J end lost 5 bases, and 12 bases lay between the germline ends. Here the CDR3 reads CASSETGAFETQYF. CDR3 DNA: TGTGCCAGCAGTGAAACGGGAGCATTTGAGACCCAGTACTTC.

The chain carries TRBV7-6 and TRBJ2-7; D remains unclear. Germline-derived CDR1 and CDR2 are SGHVS and FNYEAQ. The V end was cut by 3 bases, the J end by 6 bases, with 3 bases between. This CDR3 is 10 amino acids long. The CDR3, as DNA: TGTGCCAGCAGCTTGGGCGAGCAGTACTTC. Protein sequence: CASSLGEQYF. Supplemented by reference TRBV7-6 and TRBJ2-7, the full variable domain reads GAGVSQSPRYKVTKRGQDVALRCDPISGHVSLYWYRQALGQGPEFLTYFNYEAQQDKSGLPNDRFSAERPEGSISTLTIQRTEQRDSAMYRCASSLGEQYFGPGTRLTVT.

The chain employs TRBV9 and TRBJ2-2, with D possibly being TRBD1 (5 bases). Germline V gene lookup returns CDR1 SGDLS and CDR2 YYNGEE. V was cut by 0 bases and J by 5 bases, with 14 bases left in between. This CDR3 is 16 amino acids long. The CDR3 is CASSVEGVTATGELFF. DNA of the CDR3: TGTGCCAGCAGCGTAGAAGGGGTAACTGCGACCGGGGAGCTGTTTTTT.

With regard to this clonotype: The junction does not match germline at one end; this may be a read error. V gene TRBV7-2 combines with J gene TRBJ2-3; D is undetermined. The CDR3 spans 17 residues. Per germline, CDR1 SGHTA and CDR2 FQGNSA. This CDR3 reads CASRLAASGIGTDTQYF. In DNA, the CDR3 is TGTGCCAGCAGGTTAGCCGCCAGTGGGATTGGCACAGATACGCAGTATTTT.

The rearrangement uses TRBV4-1 and TRBJ2-7, with a weak D call TRBD1 (6 bases). The germline V gene encodes CDR1 MGHRA and CDR2 YSYEKL. Trimming left V 4 bases short and J 3 bases short, with 10 bases between. CDR3 length: 13 amino acids. The CDR3 loop reads CASSPQQGYEQYF. DNA for the CDR3: TGCGCCAGCAGCCCTCAACAGGGCTACGAGCAGTACTTC.

The chain couples TRBV29-1 to TRBJ2-7, with TRBD1 matching 11 bases. The germline V gene encodes CDR1 SQVTM and CDR2 ANQGSEA. This CDR3 has 14 amino acids. The V gene end was trimmed by 3 bases and the J gene end by 4 bases; junction bases not matched to a gene: 5. This CDR3 reads CSVEGTGGSYEQYF. In DNA, the CDR3 is TGCAGCGTTGAGGGGACAGGGGGTTCTTACGAGCAGTACTTC.